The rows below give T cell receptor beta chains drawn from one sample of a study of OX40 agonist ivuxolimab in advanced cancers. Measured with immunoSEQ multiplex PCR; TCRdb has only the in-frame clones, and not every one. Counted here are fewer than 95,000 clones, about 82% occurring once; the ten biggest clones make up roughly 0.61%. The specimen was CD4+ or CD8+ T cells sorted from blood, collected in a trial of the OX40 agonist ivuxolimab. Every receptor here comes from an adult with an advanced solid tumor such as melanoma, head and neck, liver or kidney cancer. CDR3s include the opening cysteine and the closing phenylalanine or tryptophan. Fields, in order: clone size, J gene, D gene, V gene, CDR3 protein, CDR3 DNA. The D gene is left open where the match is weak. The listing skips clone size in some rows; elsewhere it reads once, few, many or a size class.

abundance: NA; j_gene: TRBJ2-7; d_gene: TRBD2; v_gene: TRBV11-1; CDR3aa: CASSLTFVRGGRREQYF; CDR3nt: TGTGCCAGCAGCTTAACGTTCGTGCGGGGGGGCCGTCGTGAGCAGTACTTC
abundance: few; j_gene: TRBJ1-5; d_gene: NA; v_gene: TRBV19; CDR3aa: CASTAYNQPQHF; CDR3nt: TGTGCCAGTACGGCGTACAATCAGCCCCAGCATTTT
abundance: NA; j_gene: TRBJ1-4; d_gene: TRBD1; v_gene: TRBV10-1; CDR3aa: CASRDRANEKLFF; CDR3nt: TGCGCCAGCAGGGACAGGGCTAATGAAAAACTGTTTTTT
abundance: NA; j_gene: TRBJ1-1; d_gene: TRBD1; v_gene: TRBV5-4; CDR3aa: CASSRQGAGGTEAFF; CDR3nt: TGTGCCAGCAGCAGACAGGGGGCAGGGGGAACTGAAGCTTTCTTT
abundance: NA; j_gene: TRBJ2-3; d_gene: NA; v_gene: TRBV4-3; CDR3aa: CASSQDSRISTDTQYF; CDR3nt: TGCGCCAGCAGCCAAGATTCGAGGATTAGCACAGATACGCAGTATTTT
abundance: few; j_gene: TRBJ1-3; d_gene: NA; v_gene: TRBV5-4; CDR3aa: CASSLGGQSSGNTIYF; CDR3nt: TGTGCCAGCAGCTTGGGAGGCCAGAGCTCTGGAAACACCATATATTTT
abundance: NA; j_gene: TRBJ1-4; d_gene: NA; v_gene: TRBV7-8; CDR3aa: CASSLVSSRGNEKLFF; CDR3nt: TGTGCCAGCAGCTTAGTTTCTTCCAGGGGAAATGAAAAACTGTTTTTT
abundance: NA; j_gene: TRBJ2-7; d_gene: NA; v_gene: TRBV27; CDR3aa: CASSPSGSYEQYF; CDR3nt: TGTGCCAGCAGTCCGTCCGGCTCCTACGAGCAGTACTTC
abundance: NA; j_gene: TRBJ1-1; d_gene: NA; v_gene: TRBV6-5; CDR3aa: CASSYETGTEAFF; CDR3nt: TGTGCCAGCAGTTACGAGACAGGTACTGAAGCTTTCTTT
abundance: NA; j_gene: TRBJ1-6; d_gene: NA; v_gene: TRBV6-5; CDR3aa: CASSYNGGGNSPLHF; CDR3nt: TGTGCCAGCAGTTACAATGGTGGGGGTAATTCACCCCTCCACTTT
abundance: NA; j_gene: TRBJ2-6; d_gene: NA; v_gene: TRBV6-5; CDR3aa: CASSSGSTAGANVLTF; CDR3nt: TGTGCCAGCAGTTCTGGTTCCACCGCTGGGGCCAACGTCCTGACTTTC
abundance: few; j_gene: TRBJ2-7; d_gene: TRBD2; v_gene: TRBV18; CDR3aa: CASSPPATSAFGEYF; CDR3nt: TGTGCCAGCTCACCTCCCGCGACTAGCGCTTTTGGGGAGTACTTC
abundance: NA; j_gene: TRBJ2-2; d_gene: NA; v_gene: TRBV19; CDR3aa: CASTDQGNTGELFF; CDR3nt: TGTGCCAGTACTGACCAGGGGAACACCGGGGAGCTGTTTTTT
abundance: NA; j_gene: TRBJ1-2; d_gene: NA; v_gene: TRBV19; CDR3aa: CATGEGYGYTF; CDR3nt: TGTGCCACCGGAGAGGGGTATGGCTACACCTTC
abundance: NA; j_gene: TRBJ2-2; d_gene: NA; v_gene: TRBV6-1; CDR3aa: CASSRVLTGELFF; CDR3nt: TGTGCCAGCAGTCGGGTACTCACCGGGGAGCTGTTTTTT